Below, one TCR beta chain is given with its context. Its cognate antigen is unknown. This sample was taken from a study of human T cells and chemical hapten exposure. Study results and caveats: Counts of TCRs above 1 in 1000 frequency stayed unchanged with DPC sensitization.

As to time point: pre-sensitization, week 0. Stated treatment: therapeutic diphenylcyclopropenone sensitization with weekly scalp DPC. Trimming removed 1 base at V and 5 bases at J, with 11 bases between. Looked up from germline, CDR1 is SEHNR and CDR2 is FQNEAQ (reference sequence). This CDR3 is built from 14 residues. The library gave individual cDNA molecules unique molecular identifiers. One entry per CDR3 protein, called by TCRdb with MiXCR from the RACE reads. In the table there are some 70,000 distinct CDR3 sequences, 10% to 11% of which are singletons. The receptor comes from a woman in her fifties or sixties with alopecia areata. Some clones in this sample may be carry-over from other donors' samples. The J gene is TRBJ1-1, the V gene TRBV7-9; no firm D call. The sequencing here drew on whole blood, taken in connection with sensitization to the hapten diphenylcyclopropenone (DPC). The CDR3 sequence is CASSLGGGTTEAFF. The CDR3 DNA reads TGTGCCAGCAGCTTAGGGGGAGGTACTACTGAAGCTTTCTTT.